This T cell receptor (beta chain) appears in the sequencing data of a study of cytomegalovirus exposure and HLA in healthy donors. Note on this clone: The antigen remains undetermined.

With 60 Vbeta and 13 Jbeta primers, the PCR was carried out. TCRdb's copy holds only in-frame clones and misses some; the assay was immunoSEQ multiplex PCR. Among some 200,000 clones listed, 82% were seen once. Findings of the study overall: Listed as cytomegalovirus-associated were 164 TCR beta chains. An ancestry cluster, one associated with Asian ancestry, reportedly showed fewer N-insertions than the approximately 670-donor mean in a later analysis. Researchers reported in a later analysis that common viral pathogens appeared linked to several top clusters.

Trimming left V 5 bases short and J 0 bases short, with 5 bases between. The CDR3 consists of 12 residues. CDR1 SEHNR and CDR2 FQNEAQ come from the germline V gene (reference sequence). Material: PBMCs. The V and J genes are TRBV7-9 and TRBJ2-7; no clear D. This TCR was sampled from a boy between 2 and 15 years old in good health and CMV-seronegative. DNA of the CDR3: TGTGCCAGCAGCGTGAGCTCCTACGAGCAGTACTTC. Its protein product is CASSVSSYEQYF.